A selection of T cell receptor beta chains follows, all from one sample in a study of shared clonotypes between healthy human individuals. Profiled with immunoSEQ multiplex PCR; TCRdb holds only in-frame clones, not every one. The sample lists 2 million to 2.5 million clones, about 94% seen once, with 0.13% in the top ten. The sample was naive CD4+ T cells sorted from blood. These receptors were collected from a man between 18 and 35 years old in good health. The conserved cysteine and the conserved F or W are not part of the CDR3 here.

len	v_gene	CDR3aa
13	TRBV7-9	ASSSQSSYNSPLH
13	TRBV7-9	ASSAGDRVNYGYT
11	TRBV10-3	AISIDRGYGYT
11	TRBV7-2	ASSLDRRYEQY
13	TRBV6-1	ASSEAGQGGSPLH
12	TRBV5-1	ASSYESSYNEQF
12	TRBV2	ASSEATGLYEQY
12	TRBV25-1	ASSEGPGGIEQY
13	TRBV5-6	ASSLWDRVAGELF
14	TRBV5-1	ASSLPLAGVQNTQY
12	TRBV6-6	ASRAGNGANVLT
13	TRBV6-5	ASSYSQGRESPLH
16	TRBV12-5	ASGPQGTGGETNEKLF
11	TRBV7-2	ASSLERGNEQF
12	TRBV28	ASSLGGGGQPQH
10	TRBV6-5	ASSRDNHGYT
11	TRBV18	ASSPQEKKGYT
14	TRBV5-6	ASSLGVSLNTDTQY
11	TRBV28	ASSSVLNTEAF
13	TRBV7-2	ASVQTGTNTGELF
11	TRBV30	AWGQGAIYEQY
12	TRBV11-3	ASSTGTGNYEQY
13	TRBV11-2	ASSWRGTFQETQY
11	TRBV6-1	ASSDGQAYEQY
11	TRBV10-3	AISIGSGETQY
13	TRBV11-2	ASSSRGQGVHGYT
11	TRBV10-3	ATLAGVTDTQY
13	TRBV4-1	ASTLLVATNEKLF
12	TRBV5-1	ASSWGQIQETQY
12	TRBV6-6	ASSYRGGNQPQH
13	TRBV18	ASSPTSGSQDEQF
13	TRBV27	ASSFLTRNNSPLH
11	TRBV7-9	ASSSSGTDTQY
14	TRBV13	ASSPGTAPSTDTQY
12	TRBV25-1	ASSEGGSLNEQF
15	TRBV30	AWSVRAGDPYNSPLH
12	TRBV18	ASSPPAVADTQY
14	TRBV19	ASNTARDSNTGELF
12	TRBV6-5	ASSPGRGTDTQY
13	TRBV7-2	ASSTRLAGVETQY
11	TRBV5-1	ASSSGENYGYT
14	TRBV9	ASSVDRGQGGEKLF